The 5 T cell receptor beta chains in this list originate from one sample, sequenced in a study of blood T cell repertoires in COVID-19. TCRdb keeps only in-frame clones here, not all; method: immunoSEQ multiplex PCR. The sample lists around 130,000 clones, about 88% occurring once. The sample taken for sequencing was PBMCs or T cells enriched from blood (not recorded which). All receptors come from a woman aged 45-60 years who had recovered from COVID-19.

This chain links TRBV9 with TRBJ1-3; 7 bases map to TRBD1. CDR3 length: 16 amino acids. Looked up from germline, CDR1 is SGDLS and CDR2 is YYNGEE. V dropped 6 bases and J dropped 2; count of bases not matched to a gene: 11. The CDR3, as DNA: TGTGCCAGCACCGAATCATACAGGGGACCTGGAAACACCATATATTTT. This codes for CASTESYRGPGNTIYF.

The J gene is TRBJ2-7, the V gene TRBV5-4; 9 bases fit TRBD1. J lost 6 bases, V lost 4 bases, and 11 bases had no gene match. Germline-derived CDR1 and CDR2 are SGHNT and YYREEE (reference sequence). This CDR3 has 15 amino acids. The CDR3 is CASSRGGQGSSEQYF. The CDR3 DNA reads TGTGCCAGCAGCCGAGGGGGACAGGGTAGTTCCGAGCAGTACTTC.

The V call is TRBV2, the J call TRBJ1-1, with 9 bases fitting TRBD1. Germline V gives CDR1 SNHLY, CDR2 FYNNEI. The ends lost 4 bases at V and 1 base at J; junction bases unmatched: 10. The CDR3 is 17 amino acids. CDR3 DNA sequence: TGTGCCAGCAGTGTAAACAGGGGGCTTAAAGGGAACACTGAAGCTTTCTTT. Amino acids: CASSVNRGLKGNTEAFF.

The V gene is TRBV24-1, the J gene TRBJ2-5, with a possible D match to TRBD2 (5 bases). Looked up from germline, CDR1 is KGHDR and CDR2 is SFDVKD. The V end lost 4 bases, the J end lost 5 bases, and 13 bases lay between the germline ends. The CDR3 consists of 14 residues. CDR3 nucleotide sequence: TGTGCCACCAGTGACTGGAGGTTGGGGGAGACCCAGTACTTC. It specifies CATSDWRLGETQYF.

The chain is built from TRBV21-1 and TRBJ2-7; TRBD1 is taken as the D call from the table, unchecked against the DNA. TRBV21-1 is recorded as a pseudogene. The CDR3 has 14 residues. The CDR3 bases are TGTGCCAGCAGCAAAGTTCCTGCTTCGGACAGGAAGTACTTC. Amino acid sequence: CASSKVPASDRKYF.